These 11 T cell receptor beta chains originate from one sample sequenced in a study of OX40 agonist ivuxolimab in advanced cancers. Repertoires were generated with immunoSEQ multiplex PCR, while TCRdb's copy carries only in-frame clones and drops some. The data show 75,000 to 80,000 clones, around 87% seen once. Source: CD4+ or CD8+ T cells sorted from blood, taken in a trial of the OX40 agonist ivuxolimab. The receptors were sampled from an adult with an advanced solid tumor such as melanoma, head and neck, liver or kidney cancer.

This clone appeared once. The chain links TRBV5-1 to TRBJ1-4; possibly TRBD1 for D (6 bases). CDR1 and CDR2 from the germline V gene are SGHRS and YFSETQ. This CDR3 is 17 amino acids long. V shed 5 bases and J shed 0 bases, with 17 bases lying between them. CDR3 nucleotide sequence: TGCGCCAGCAGTCTTTGGGGAACAGGGTCAACTAATGAAAAACTGTTTTTT. It encodes CASSLWGTGSTNEKLFF.

The chain uses TRBV19 and TRBJ2-7; tentatively, D is TRBD1 (6 bases). The CDR3 loop spans 13 amino acids. From germline, CDR1 is LNHDA and CDR2 SQIVND (reference sequence). Trimming took 6 bases from V and 1 from J, leaving 10 bases between them. CDR3 DNA sequence: TGTGCCAGTAGCCAGGGGTTTTCCTACGAGCAGTACTTC. Translating it yields CASSQGFSYEQYF.

In DNA form, the CDR3 reads TGTGCCAGCAGCGTAGATAACGGCGGGAGGGGCTACACCTTC. Translating it yields CASSVDNGGRGYTF. This sequence joins TRBV9 and TRBJ1-2; no clear D. Per germline, CDR1 SGDLS and CDR2 YYNGEE. The CDR3 extends over 14 amino acids. V was trimmed by 0 bases and J by 8 bases, leaving 14 bases between them.

This clone was seen only a few times. The chain uses TRBV9 and TRBJ2-2, with D hard to call. This CDR3 contains 15 residues. The V gene's germline CDR1 is SGDLS and CDR2 YYNGEE. V lost 0 bases, J lost 4 bases, and 10 bases lay in between. The CDR3 nucleotides are TGTGCCAGCAGCGTAGACTTCAGAGGCACCGGGGAGCTGTTTTTT. Its protein product is CASSVDFRGTGELFF.

The CDR3 DNA reads as TGCAGCGTTGGAGAGAACCGGGGATCTGGAAACACCATATATTTT. Translating gives CSVGENRGSGNTIYF. V gene TRBV29-1 combines with J gene TRBJ1-3; D not resolved. V gave up 4 bases and J gave up 1 base, with 14 bases separating them. Germline V gene sequence: CDR1 SQVTM, CDR2 ANQGSEA. The CDR3 totals 15 residues.

V gene TRBV6-5 combines with J gene TRBJ2-7, with 12 positions matching TRBD2. The CDR3 is 14 residues long. V lost 5 bases to trimming and J lost 5 bases; unmatched junction nucleotides: 4. CDR1 MNHEY and CDR2 SVGAGI come from the germline V gene. The CDR3 DNA sequence: TGTGCCAGCAGTAGACTAGCGGGAGTCCACGAGCAGTACTTC. This encodes CASSRLAGVHEQYF.

This chain uses TRBV10-2 with TRBJ2-7, with 13 bases identical to TRBD2. Germline V gives CDR1 WSHSY, CDR2 SAAADI. This CDR3 comprises 18 residues. J lost 4 bases, V lost 6 bases, and 15 bases had no gene match. The CDR3 protein is CASSPTSGRPPNRYEQYF. CDR3 in DNA: TGCGCCAGCAGCCCGACTAGCGGGAGGCCCCCAAACAGGTACGAGCAGTACTTC.

The chain links TRBV5-1 to TRBJ2-2; D uncertain. V lost 0 bases and J 0 bases, leaving 6 bases between the germline ends. The CDR3 has 15 residues. The germline gives CDR1 SGHRS, CDR2 YFSETQ. In DNA, the CDR3 is TGCGCCAGCAGCTTGGGGGTTGCGAACACCGGGGAGCTGTTTTTT. The encoded protein is CASSLGVANTGELFF.

The chain employs TRBV6-5 and TRBJ1-2; 8 nucleotides agree with TRBD1. Unmatched junction bases numbered 7, after V lost 6 bases and J lost 4 bases. Germline loops: CDR1 MNHEY, CDR2 SVGAGI. The CDR3 runs 14 residues. CDR3 DNA: TGTGCCAGCAGCGCAGGGGGCAGAGCCTATGGCTACACCTTC. It translates to CASSAGGRAYGYTF.

The rearrangement links TRBV18 to TRBJ2-1; 9 bases fit TRBD2. Trimming removed 4 bases from V and 7 bases from J; junction bases left unmatched: 8. Germline assignment: CDR1 KGHSH and CDR2 LQKENI. This CDR3 region has 15 residues. The CDR3 protein is CASSLGFAGGNEQFF. In DNA, the CDR3 is TGTGCCAGCTCACTAGGCTTCGCGGGAGGGAATGAGCAGTTCTTC.

V is TRBV4-3 and J is TRBJ1-2, with D tentatively TRBD1 (5 bases). V was cut by 0 bases and J by 1 base, with 12 bases left in between. CDR3 length: 16 residues. Germline V lookup: CDR1 LGHNA, CDR2 YSLEER. The CDR3 region has the DNA TGCGCCAGCAGCCAAGATTATGACAGATTTAACTATGGCTACACCTTC. Amino acid sequence: CASSQDYDRFNYGYTF.